This T cell receptor (beta chain) was sequenced for a study of blood T cell repertoires in COVID-19. Study as a whole: Samples taken during acute and convalescent COVID-19 were collected in the United States, Italy and Spain. The analysed material was cDNA or gDNA that came from T cells, B-cell-depleted T cells, or PBMCs.

With 4 bases clipped from V and 0 bases from J, the junction kept 8 bases outside the gene matches. The CDR3 contains 19 residues. The V gene's germline CDR1 is KGHDR and CDR2 SFDVKD. Authors' methods: Quantification of nucleated cells was approximated via reference gene primer amplification. The protocol was immunoSEQ multiplex PCR, while the TCRdb copy is restricted to in-frame clones and leaves out a portion. The D gene and trimming were derived from the DNA, and the V and J assignments and clone size from that table. The sample yields 200,000 to 300,000 clones, roughly 90% seen once. The chain combines TRBV24-1 with TRBJ2-5, with TRBD2 matching over 15 bases. The origin of this receptor is a man aged 55 to 70 who had recovered from COVID-19. Sequences were obtained from peripheral blood. The DNA for the CDR3 is TGTGCCACCAGTGACCTGGGGACTAGCGGGGGGAACCACCAAGAGACCCAGTACTTC. Translation gives CATSDLGTSGGNHQETQYF.